This T cell receptor (beta chain) was documented in a study of T cells in Graves' hyperthyroidism and ophthalmopathy (dated by TCRdb to between 2018 and 2020). For context, the study as a whole: Peripheral blood was sampled at the time of initial diagnosis, prior to any treatment. In more than 5 Graves' hyperthyroidism patients, the study also compared T-cell repertoires from thyroid tissue with T-cell repertoires from blood. Prospective prediction of ophthalmopathy was tested in an independent validation cohort of some 19 hyperthyroidism patients and 17 patients who later progressed to ophthalmopathy. The paper describes TCR Vbeta CDR3 sequencing of fewer than 150 peripheral blood samples, made up of 43 ophthalmopathy patients, 70 to 75 hyperthyroidism patients and about 17 progressor patients. The 100 or so discovery patients were divided at random into training and test sets in a 7:3 ratio. To identify TCR V-J signatures that set the groups apart, the researchers used a discovery cohort of 100 or so patients, made up of 40 to 45 with Graves' ophthalmopathy and 57 with stable Graves' hyperthyroidism. After blood sampling, hyperthyroidism patients were treated with methimazole at a starting dose of 30 mg daily, and ophthalmopathy patients were treated with high-dose intravenous methylprednisolone.

The TCR beta CDR3 regions were amplified from the RNA transcripts. For the first round of RT-PCR on the TCR CDR3, the HTBI primer set was used together with the Qiagen OneStep RT-PCR kit. A second multiplex PCR round built the libraries, followed by size selection and purification. Paired-end sequencing of the libraries was performed with 100 bp reads on an Illumina HiSeq2000. On the study's bioinformatics: Raw data were processed with SOAPnuke, discarding reads with adapters, uncalled bases, mean Phred below 15, or no exact constant-primer or identifier match. COPE v1.2.5 was used to merge high-quality paired reads, and clonotypes were defined as unique nucleotide sequences. MiTCR v1.1 was used to align clonotypes to the IMGT TRBV, TRBD and TRBJ reference segments. The analysis included only V-J combinations with a frequency above 0.0001, which together covered around 99% of the repertoires. A TCS score was defined as the ratio between F50 (clonal expansion) and ExV (chaos), using BLOSUM62-based TCRdist between CDR3 peptides within each V-J. Welch's t-statistics and random forest reduced 450 to 600 V-J features to 10 to 15, which were used in a naive Bayes classifier (R e1071). The public sequencing data were trimmed at Q25 with fastp and processed into clonotypes with MiXCR by TCRdb, which kept only in-frame beta chains. Every CDR3 protein is listed once, alongside the most common genes and DNA of its rows. The V and J calls were determined by TCRdb, not by the authors. This sample gives about 480,000 distinct CDR3 sequences in total; 13% to 15% of them show up just once. 17% of the sample is held by the ten biggest clonotypes.

Study-wide conclusions, independent of this receptor: Most expanded thyroid clonotypes (frequency above 0.001) were also detected in blood, suggesting blood repertoires may reflect thyroid immune responses. A 13 V-J signature model separated ophthalmopathy from stable hyperthyroidism, with 87.88% sensitivity and roughly 82% specificity in cross-validation and 80%/75% in testing. In validation, progression to ophthalmopathy was predicted by the model with roughly 71% sensitivity and nearly 75% specificity, a median of around 5.9 months before onset. No statistical method was used to set the sample size in advance, and investigators knew the group allocation.

This clonotype was seen at least ten times. Its target antigen remains unknown. Nothing much larger sits one base from this clone, and base qualities are not available. The V end gives up 7 bases and the J end 1 base, leaving 10 bases in the junction not matched to a gene. The germline V gene specifies MNHNS as CDR1 and SASEGT as CDR2. Reading from cysteine to phenylalanine, the CDR3 counts 18 amino acids. Of the read, only the CDR3 DNA is kept; its 54 bases are in frame from base 1. Stable Graves' hyperthyroidism was defined as the absence of progression to ophthalmopathy over 18 months of follow-up. The hyperthyroidism patients were between 18 and 65 years old and newly diagnosed, with a disease duration of less than 2 months. Patients with uncontrolled infections, other autoimmune diseases, pregnancy or lactation were excluded. Clinical symptoms, serum thyroxine and TRAb, thyroid ultrasound, and orbital computed tomography formed the basis for the diagnoses. PBMCs were separated from approximately 9.9 ml of fresh peripheral blood using Ficoll-Paque density gradient centrifugation. Trizol reagent was used to extract total RNA, and RNA quality was then checked on an Agilent 2100 Bioanalyzer.

The material sequenced was blood. The chain was built from TRBV6-1 and TRBJ2-6, and 10 bases in between align with TRBD1. The source of this sequence is a young woman with Graves' hyperthyroidism. The CDR3 reads CASIRQGARGSGANVLTF. The base sequence is TGTGCCAGCATTCGACAGGGGGCGCGGGGGTCTGGGGCCAACGTCCTGACTTTC.